This T cell receptor (beta chain) was captured in a study of T cells expressing NK-cell markers. Study outcomes and limitations: Among several donors, these clonotypes also ranked first in the CD3+CD56-NKG2C+ fraction.

Generation of TCR beta cDNA was performed by 5'RACE template switching incorporating UMIs. TCRdb reprocessed the 5' RACE reads, keeping one entry per CDR3 protein, no DNA. The sample totals over 200,000 distinct CDR3 sequences. CDR1 is SGDLS, CDR2 YYNGEE, per germline. This CDR3 region has 16 residues. Of note for this clonotype: Its antigen is still unknown.

The rearrangement joins TRBV9 to TRBJ2-2; TCRdb lists TRBD1, though no DNA is available to test this call. The clonotype comes from a man between 18 and 35 years old in good health. Sequenced material: blood T cells: a sorted CD56 or NKG2C T cell subset, CD4+ or CD8+ T cells, or bulk PBMC T cells (not recorded which). CDR3 loop: CASSPRQGRDTGELFF. Full variable domain (missing parts from reference TRBV9 and TRBJ2-2): DSGVTQTPKHLITATGQRVTLRCSPRSGDLSVYWYQQSLDQGLQFLIQYYNGEERAKGNILERFSAQQFPDLHSELNLSSLELGDSALYFCASSPRQGRDTGELFFGEGSRLTVL.